Reported below is one T cell receptor (beta chain). Its target is unknown. Treatment defined: about 20 received Ad26.COV2.S at low or high dose, single or two shots; 5 received placebo; per-sample allocation not given. At day 63 after the first vaccine or placebo injection, samples were drawn. Expression of Wuhan-strain SARS-CoV-2 spike came from the Ad26 vector that formed the vaccine. Profiled with immunoSEQ multiplex PCR; TCRdb holds only in-frame clones, not every one. This table has around 340,000 clones, 75% to 90% appearing once. These data are taken from a study of Ad26.COV2.S vaccination and SARS-CoV-2 variants. Looking at the study overall: The trial was COV1001 and the donor's arm was Ad26.COV2.S. By the intramuscular route, Ad26.COV2.S was given once, or twice 56 days apart.

Germline CDR1 SGHAT, CDR2 FQNNGV. With 5 bases removed from V and 3 bases from J, the gap between germline ends came to 16 bases. CDR3 size: 15 residues. Study results and limitations: People given the vaccine had a wider spike-specific TCR breadth than placebo recipients did.

This receptor was identified in a person aged 18-65 years who received the Ad26.COV2.S COVID-19 vaccine or a placebo. The starting material was peripheral blood, obtained in a trial of Ad26.COV2.S vaccine versus placebo. The V gene is TRBV11-2, the J gene TRBJ2-5; possibly TRBD1 for D (6 bases). The CDR3 protein is CASSRLRGVKETQYF. CDR3 nucleotides: TGTGCCAGCAGCCGACTCAGGGGAGTCAAAGAGACCCAGTACTTC.